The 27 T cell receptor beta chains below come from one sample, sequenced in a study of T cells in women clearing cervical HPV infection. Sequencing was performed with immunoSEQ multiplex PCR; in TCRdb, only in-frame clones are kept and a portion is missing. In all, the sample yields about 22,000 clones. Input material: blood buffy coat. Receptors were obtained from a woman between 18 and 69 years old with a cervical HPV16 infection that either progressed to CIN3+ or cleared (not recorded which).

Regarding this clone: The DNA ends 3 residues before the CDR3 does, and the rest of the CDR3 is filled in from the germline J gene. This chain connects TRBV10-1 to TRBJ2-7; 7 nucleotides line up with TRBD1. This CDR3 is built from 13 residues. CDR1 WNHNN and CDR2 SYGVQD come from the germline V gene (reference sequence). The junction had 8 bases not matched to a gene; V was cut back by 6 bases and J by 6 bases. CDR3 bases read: TGCGCCAGCAGCGGGTCAGGGGGTGTCGAG. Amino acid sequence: CASSGSGGVE. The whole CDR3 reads CASSGSGGVEQYF.

The DNA read from the CDR3 is TGCGCCAGGCAACTCGCGGGGGGGCCGCCAGATACG. As protein: CARQLAGGPPDT. From start to end, the CDR3 is CARQLAGGPPDTQYF. V and J are TRBV23-1 and TRBJ2-3; the match to TRBD2 covers 9 bases. From the germline J gene comes the end of the CDR3, since the read stops 3 residues before it. TRBV23-1 is an ORF; its function is uncertain. V shed 9 bases, J shed 4 bases, and the junction held 11 bases outside the gene matches. CDR3 length equals 15 residues.

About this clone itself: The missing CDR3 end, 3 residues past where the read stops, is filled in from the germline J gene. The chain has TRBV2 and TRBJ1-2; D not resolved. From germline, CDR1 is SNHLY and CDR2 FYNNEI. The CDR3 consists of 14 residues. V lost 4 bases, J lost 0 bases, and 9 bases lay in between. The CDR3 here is CASSVGSPNYGYTF. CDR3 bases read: TGTGCCAGCAGTGTTGGCAGTCCTAACTATGGC.

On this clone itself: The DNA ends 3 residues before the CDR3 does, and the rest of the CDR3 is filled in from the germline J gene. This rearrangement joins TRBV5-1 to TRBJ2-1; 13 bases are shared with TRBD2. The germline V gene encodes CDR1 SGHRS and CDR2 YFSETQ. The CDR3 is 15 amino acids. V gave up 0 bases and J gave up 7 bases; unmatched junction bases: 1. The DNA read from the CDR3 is TGCGCCAGCAGCTTGGCACTAGCGGGAGGGAATGAG. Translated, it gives CASSLALAGGNE. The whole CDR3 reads CASSLALAGGNEQFF.

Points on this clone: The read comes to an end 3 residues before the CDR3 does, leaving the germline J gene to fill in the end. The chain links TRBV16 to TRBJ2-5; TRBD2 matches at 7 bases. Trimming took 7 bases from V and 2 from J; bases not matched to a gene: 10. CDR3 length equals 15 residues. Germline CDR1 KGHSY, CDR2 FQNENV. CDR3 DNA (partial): TGTGCCAGCACCGAGCGGGGTTCCAATCAAGAGACC. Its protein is CASTERGSNQET. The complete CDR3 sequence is CASTERGSNQETQYF.

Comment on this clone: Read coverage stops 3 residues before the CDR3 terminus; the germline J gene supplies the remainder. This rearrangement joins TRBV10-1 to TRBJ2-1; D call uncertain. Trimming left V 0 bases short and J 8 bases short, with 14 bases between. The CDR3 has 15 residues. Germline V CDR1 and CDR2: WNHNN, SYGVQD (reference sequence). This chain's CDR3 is CASSESGFPPHEQFF. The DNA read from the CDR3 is TGCGCCAGCAGTGAGTCGGGCTTCCCCCCCCATGAG.

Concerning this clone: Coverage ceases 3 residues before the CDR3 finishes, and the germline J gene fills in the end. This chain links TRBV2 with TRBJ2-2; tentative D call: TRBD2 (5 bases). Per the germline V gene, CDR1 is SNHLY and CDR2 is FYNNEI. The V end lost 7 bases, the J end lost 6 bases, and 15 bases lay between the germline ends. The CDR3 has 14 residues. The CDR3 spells CASTSGPYAGELFF. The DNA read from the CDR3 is TGTGCCAGCACCAGCGGTCCATATGCCGGGGAG.

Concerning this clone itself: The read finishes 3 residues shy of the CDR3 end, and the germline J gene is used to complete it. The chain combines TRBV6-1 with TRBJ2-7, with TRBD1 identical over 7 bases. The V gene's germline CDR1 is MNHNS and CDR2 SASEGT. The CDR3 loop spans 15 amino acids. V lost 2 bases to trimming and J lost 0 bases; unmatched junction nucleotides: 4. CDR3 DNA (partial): TGTGCCAGCAGTGAATCGGCAGGGGGCTCCTACGAG. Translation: CASSESAGGSYE. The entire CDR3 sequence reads CASSESAGGSYEQYF.

The DNA read from the CDR3 is TGCAGTGCTAGAGAGGGACAGATGAACGGTGAA. The encoded protein is CSAREGQMNGE. The CDR3 reads in full as CSAREGQMNGEAFF. The chain joins TRBV20-1 to TRBJ1-1; 7 nucleotides line up with TRBD1. The read finishes 3 residues shy of the CDR3 end, and the germline J gene is used to complete it. CDR3 length equals 14 residues. Germline CDR1 and CDR2: DFQATT and SNEGSKA (reference sequence). Trimming cost V 0 bases and J 7 bases; bases outside gene matches: 8.

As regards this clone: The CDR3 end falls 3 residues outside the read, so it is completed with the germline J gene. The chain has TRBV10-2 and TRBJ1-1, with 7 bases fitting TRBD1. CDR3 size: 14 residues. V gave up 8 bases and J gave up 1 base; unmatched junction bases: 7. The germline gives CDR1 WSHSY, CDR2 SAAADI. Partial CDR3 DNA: TGCGCCAGCGCACGAGACAGGGCGAACACTGAA. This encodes CASARDRANTE. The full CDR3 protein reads CASARDRANTEAFF.

CDR3 sequence reads: CASSIAGGVTGELFF. CDR3 DNA (partial): TGTGCCAGCAGTATAGCGGGAGGGGTCACCGGGGAG. V is TRBV7-8 and J is TRBJ2-2; 11 bases fit TRBD2. With the read ending 3 residues before the CDR3 end, the germline J gene is used to fill in that end. The CDR3 is 15 residues long. Germline values: CDR1 SGHVS, CDR2 FQNEAQ. The junction had 4 bases not matched to a gene; V was cut back by 6 bases and J by 4 bases.

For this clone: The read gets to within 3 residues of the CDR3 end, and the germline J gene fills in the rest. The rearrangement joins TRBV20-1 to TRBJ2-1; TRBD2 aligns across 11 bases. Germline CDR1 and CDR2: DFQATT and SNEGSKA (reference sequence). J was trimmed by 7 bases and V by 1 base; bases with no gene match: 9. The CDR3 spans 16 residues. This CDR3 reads CSARAALAGVENEQFF. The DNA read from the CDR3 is TGCAGTGCTAGAGCCGCACTAGCGGGAGTTGAGAATGAG.

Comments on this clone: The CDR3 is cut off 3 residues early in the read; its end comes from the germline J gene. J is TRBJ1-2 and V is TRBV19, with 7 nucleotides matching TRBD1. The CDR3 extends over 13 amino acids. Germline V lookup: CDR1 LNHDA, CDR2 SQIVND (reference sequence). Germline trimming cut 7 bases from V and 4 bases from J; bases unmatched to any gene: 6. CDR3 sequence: CASNTGAGYGYTF. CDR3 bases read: TGTGCCAGTAATACAGGGGCCGGCTATGGC.

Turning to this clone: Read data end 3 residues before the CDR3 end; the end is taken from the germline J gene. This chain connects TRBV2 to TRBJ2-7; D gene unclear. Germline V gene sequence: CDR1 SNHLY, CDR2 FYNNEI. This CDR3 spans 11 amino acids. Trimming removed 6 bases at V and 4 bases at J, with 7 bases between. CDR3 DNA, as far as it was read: TGTGCCAGCAGCGAAACATACGAG. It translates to CASSETYE. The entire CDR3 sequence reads CASSETYEQYF.

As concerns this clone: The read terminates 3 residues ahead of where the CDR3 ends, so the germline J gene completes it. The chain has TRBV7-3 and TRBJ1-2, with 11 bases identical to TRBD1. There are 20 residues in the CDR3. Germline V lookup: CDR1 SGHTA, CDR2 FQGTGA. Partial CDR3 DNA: TGTGCCAGCAGCTTAATGGACAGGGGGCAATACTACATCCGCACAGATACC. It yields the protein CASSLMDRGQYYIRTDT. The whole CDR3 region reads CASSLMDRGQYYIRTDTYTF. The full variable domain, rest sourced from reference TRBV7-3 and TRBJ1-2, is GAGVSQTPSNKVTEKGKYVELRCDPISGHTALYWYRQSLGQGPEFLIYFQGTGAADDSGLPNDRFFAVRPEGSVSTLKIQRTERGDSAVYLCASSLMDRGQYYIRTDTYTFGSGTRLTVV.

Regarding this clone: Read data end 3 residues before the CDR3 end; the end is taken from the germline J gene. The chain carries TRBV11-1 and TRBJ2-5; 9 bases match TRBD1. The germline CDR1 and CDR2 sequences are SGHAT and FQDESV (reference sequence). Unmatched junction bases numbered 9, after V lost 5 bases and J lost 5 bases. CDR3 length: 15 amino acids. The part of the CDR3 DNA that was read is TGTGCCAGCAGCCCTACTGGACAGGGGCAGGAGACC. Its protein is CASSPTGQGQET. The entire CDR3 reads CASSPTGQGQETQYF.

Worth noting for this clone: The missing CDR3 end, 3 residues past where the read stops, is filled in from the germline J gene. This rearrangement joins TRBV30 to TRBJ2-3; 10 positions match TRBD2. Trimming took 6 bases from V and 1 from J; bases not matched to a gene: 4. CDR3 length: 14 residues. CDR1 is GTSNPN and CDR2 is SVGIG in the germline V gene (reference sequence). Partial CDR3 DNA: TGTGCCTGTCTAGCGGGAGAAGGCACAGATACG. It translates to CACLAGEGTDT. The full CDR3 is CACLAGEGTDTQYF.

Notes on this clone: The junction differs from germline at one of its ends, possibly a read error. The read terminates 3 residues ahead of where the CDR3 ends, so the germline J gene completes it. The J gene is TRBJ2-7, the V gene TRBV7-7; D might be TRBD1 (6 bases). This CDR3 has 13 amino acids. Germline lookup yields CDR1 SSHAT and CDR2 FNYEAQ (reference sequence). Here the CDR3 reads CASSPGGLYEQYF. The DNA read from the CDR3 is TGTGCTAGCAGCCCTGGGGGCCTCTACGAG. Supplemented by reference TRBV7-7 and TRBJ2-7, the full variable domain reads GAGVSQSPRYKVTKRGQDVTLRCDPISSHATLYWYQQALGQGPEFLTYFNYEAQPDKSGLPSDRFSAERPEGSISTLTIQRTEQRDSAMYRCASSPGGLYEQYFGPGTRLTVT.

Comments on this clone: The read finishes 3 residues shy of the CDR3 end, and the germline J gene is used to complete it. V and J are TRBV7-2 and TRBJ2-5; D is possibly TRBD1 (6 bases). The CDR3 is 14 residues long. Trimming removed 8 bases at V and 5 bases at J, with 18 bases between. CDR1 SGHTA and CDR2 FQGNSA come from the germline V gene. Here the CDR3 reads CASAQMPQGETQYF. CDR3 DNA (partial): TGTGCCAGCGCCCAAATGCCGCAGGGGGAGACC.

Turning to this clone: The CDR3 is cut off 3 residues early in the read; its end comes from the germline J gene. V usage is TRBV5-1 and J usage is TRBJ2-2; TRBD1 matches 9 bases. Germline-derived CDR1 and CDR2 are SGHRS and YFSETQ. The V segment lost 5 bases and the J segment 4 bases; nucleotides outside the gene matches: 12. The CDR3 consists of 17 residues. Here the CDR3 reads CASSGGTGGSSTGELFF. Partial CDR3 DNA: TGCGCCAGCAGTGGGGGAACAGGGGGCAGTTCCACCGGGGAG.

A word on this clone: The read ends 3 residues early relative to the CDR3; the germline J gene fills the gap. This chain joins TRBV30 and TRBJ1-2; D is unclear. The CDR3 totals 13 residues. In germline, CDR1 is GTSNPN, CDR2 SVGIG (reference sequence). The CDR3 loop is CAWTGPDSYDYTF. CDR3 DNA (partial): TGTGCCTGGACGGGTCCGGACTCCTACGAC. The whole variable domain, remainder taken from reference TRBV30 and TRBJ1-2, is SQTIHQWPATLVQPVGSPLSLECTVEGTSNPNLYWYRQAAGRGLQLLFYSVGIGQISSEVPQNLSASRPQDRQFILSSKKLLLSDSGFYLCAWTGPDSYDYTFGSGTRLTVV.

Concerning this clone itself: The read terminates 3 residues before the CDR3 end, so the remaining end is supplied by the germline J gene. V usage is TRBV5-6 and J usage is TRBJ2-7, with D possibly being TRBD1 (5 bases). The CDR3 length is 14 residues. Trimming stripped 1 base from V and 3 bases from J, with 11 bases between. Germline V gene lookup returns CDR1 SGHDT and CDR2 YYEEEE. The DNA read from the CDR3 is TGTGCCAGCAGCTTGATCCAGGGTAACTACGAG. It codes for CASSLIQGNYE. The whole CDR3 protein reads CASSLIQGNYEQYF.

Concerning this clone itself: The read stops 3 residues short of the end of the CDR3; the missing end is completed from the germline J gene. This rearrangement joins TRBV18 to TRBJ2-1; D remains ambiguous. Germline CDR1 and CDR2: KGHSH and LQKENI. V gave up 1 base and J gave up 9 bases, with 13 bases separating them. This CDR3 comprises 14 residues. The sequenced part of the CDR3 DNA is TGTGCCAGCTCACCACTTATCAGTGCTGGTGAG. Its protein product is CASSPLISAGE. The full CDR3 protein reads CASSPLISAGEQFF.

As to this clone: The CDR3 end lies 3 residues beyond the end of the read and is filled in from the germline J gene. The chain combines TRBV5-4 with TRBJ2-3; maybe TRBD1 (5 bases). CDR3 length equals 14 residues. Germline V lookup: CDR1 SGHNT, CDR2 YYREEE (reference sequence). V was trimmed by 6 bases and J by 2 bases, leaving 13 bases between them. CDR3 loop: CASMGRPFTDTQYF. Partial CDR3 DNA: TGTGCCAGCATGGGGCGCCCTTTCACAGATACG.

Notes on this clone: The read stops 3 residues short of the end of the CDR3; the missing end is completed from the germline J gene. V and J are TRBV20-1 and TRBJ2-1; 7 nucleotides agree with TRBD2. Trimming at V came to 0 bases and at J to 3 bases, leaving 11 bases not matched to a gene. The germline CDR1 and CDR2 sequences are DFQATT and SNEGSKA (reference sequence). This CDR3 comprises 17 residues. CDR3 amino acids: CSARDLVAGVVYNEQFF. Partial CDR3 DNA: TGCAGTGCTAGAGATTTGGTTGCGGGAGTCGTCTACAATGAG.

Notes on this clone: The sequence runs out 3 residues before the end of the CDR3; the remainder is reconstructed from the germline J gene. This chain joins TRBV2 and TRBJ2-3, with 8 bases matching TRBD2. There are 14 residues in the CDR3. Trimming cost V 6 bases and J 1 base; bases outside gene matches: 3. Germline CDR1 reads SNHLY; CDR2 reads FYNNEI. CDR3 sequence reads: CASSETSGTDTQYF. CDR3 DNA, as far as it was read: TGTGCCAGCAGCGAGACTAGCGGCACAGATACG.

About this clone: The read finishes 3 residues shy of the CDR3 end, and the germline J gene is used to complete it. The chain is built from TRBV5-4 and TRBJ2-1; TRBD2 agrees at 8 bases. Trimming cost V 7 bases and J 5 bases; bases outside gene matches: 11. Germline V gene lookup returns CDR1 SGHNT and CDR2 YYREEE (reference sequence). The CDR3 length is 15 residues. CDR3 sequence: CASRGAGLANNEQFF. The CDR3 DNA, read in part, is TGTGCCAGCCGAGGGGCTGGACTAGCAAACAATGAG.